The entry below describes one TCR beta chain. Its specificity is unknown. Clones were read by immunoSEQ multiplex PCR, and TCRdb kept only the in-frame ones, dropping some. The table records over 400,000 clones, about 78% of them present only once. The sample is drawn from a study of shared clonotypes between healthy human individuals. At the level of the study: A few men and two women, aged 18 to 49, were donors. Overall study findings and caveats: Sample collection involved blood only; tissue repertoires are likely different.

Samples left unsorted employed about 100 million PBMCs for genomic DNA. V shed 3 bases and J shed 7 bases, with 19 bases lying between them. This CDR3 is 16 amino acids long. Germline V gene sequence: CDR1 MDHEN, CDR2 SYDVKM. Material for sequencing was PBMCs. The clonotype originates from a woman between 35 and 50 years old in good health. Some clones in this sample may be carry-over from other donors' samples. V usage is TRBV28 and J usage is TRBJ2-1; D remains unclear. CDR3 sequence reads: CASSFIITWADNEQFF. DNA for the CDR3: TGTGCCAGCAGTTTTATTATTACGTGGGCAGATAATGAGCAGTTCTTC.